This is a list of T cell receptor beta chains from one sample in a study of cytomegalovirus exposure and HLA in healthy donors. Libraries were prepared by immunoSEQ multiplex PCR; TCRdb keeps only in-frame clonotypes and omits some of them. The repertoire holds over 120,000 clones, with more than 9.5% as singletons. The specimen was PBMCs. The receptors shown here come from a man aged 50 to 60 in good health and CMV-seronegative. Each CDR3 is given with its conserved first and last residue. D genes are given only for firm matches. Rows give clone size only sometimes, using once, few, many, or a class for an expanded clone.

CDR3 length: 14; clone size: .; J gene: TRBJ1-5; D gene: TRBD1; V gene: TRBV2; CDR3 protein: CASSADRAGSDWHF; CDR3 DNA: TGTGCCAGCAGTGCGGACAGGGCGGGGTCCGACTGGCATTTT
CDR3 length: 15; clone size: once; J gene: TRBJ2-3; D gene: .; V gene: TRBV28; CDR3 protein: CASKIDNRGTDTQYF; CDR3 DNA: TGTGCCAGCAAAATAGATAACCGGGGCACAGATACGCAGTATTTT
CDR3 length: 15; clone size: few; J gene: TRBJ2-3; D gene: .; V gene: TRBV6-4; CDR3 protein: CASSDKAGGTDTQYF; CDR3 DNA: TGTGCCAGCAGTGACAAGGCAGGGGGCACAGATACGCAGTATTTT
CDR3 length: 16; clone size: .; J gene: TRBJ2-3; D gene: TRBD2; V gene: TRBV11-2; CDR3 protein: CASSLSSGDSTDTQYF; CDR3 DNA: TGTGCCAGCAGCTTATCTAGCGGGGATAGCACAGATACGCAGTATTTT
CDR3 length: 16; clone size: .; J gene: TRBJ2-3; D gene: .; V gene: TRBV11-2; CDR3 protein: CASSSRTVLGADTQYF; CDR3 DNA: TGTGCCAGCAGCTCTCGGACGGTTTTGGGAGCAGATACGCAGTATTTT
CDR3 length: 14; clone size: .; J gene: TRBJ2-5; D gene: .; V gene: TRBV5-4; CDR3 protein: CASSLGGQQETQYF; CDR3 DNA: TGTGCCAGCAGCTTGGGGGGGCAGCAAGAGACCCAGTACTTC
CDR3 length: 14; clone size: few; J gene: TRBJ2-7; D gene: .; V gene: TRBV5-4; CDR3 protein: CASSVGTSSYEQYF; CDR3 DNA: TGTGCCAGCAGCGTGGGGACAAGCTCCTACGAGCAGTACTTC
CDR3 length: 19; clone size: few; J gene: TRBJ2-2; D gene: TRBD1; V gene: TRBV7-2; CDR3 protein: CASSPSEYGTGLNTGELFF; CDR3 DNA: TGTGCCAGCAGTCCGAGCGAGTACGGGACAGGGTTGAACACCGGGGAGCTGTTTTTT
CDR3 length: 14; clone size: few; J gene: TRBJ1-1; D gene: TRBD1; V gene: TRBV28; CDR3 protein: CASRAGTGNTEAFF; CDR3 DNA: TGTGCCAGCAGAGCCGGGACAGGCAACACTGAAGCTTTCTTT
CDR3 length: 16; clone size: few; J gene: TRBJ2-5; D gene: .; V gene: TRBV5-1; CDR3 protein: CASSLAPRGGPETQYF; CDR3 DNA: TGCGCCAGCAGCTTGGCCCCAAGGGGGGGGCCAGAGACCCAGTACTTC
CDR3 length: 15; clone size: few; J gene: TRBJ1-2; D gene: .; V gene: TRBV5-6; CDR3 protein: CASTSNGGKGYGYTF; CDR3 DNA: TGTGCCAGCACCTCGAACGGGGGGAAGGGCTATGGCTACACCTTC
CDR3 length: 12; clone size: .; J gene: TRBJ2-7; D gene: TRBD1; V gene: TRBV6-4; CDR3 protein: CASSDNRGEQYF; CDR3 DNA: TGTGCCAGCAGTGATAACAGGGGCGAGCAGTACTTC
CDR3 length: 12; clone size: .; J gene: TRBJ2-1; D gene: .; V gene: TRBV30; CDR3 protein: CASSRAYNEQFF; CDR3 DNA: TGTGCCTCCTCCCGGGCCTACAATGAGCAGTTCTTC
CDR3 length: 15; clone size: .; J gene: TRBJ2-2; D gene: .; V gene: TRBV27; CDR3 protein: CASSLRTANTGELFF; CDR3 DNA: TGTGCCAGCAGTTTAAGGACAGCGAACACCGGGGAGCTGTTTTTT
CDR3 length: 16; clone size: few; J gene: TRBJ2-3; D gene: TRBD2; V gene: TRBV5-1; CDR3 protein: CASSLWTSGSTDTQYF; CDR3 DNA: TGCGCCAGCAGCTTGTGGACTAGCGGATCCACAGATACGCAGTATTTT
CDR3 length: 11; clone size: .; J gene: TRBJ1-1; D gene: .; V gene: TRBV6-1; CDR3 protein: CASRGPVEAFF; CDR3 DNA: TGTGCCAGCAGGGGGCCTGTTGAAGCTTTCTTT
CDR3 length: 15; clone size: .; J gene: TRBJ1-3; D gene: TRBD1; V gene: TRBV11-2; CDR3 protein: CASSRGRGTGNTIYF; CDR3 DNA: TGTGCCAGCAGCCGCGGCAGGGGGACTGGAAACACCATATATTTT
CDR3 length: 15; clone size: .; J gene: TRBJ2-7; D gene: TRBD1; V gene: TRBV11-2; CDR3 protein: CASTRNRGLNYEQYF; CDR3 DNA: TGTGCCAGCACCCGTAACAGGGGGCTAAACTACGAGCAGTACTTC